These 32 T cell receptor beta chains were all obtained from the same sample, sequenced in a study of T-cell reconstitution after alpha-beta-depleted transplantation in children. As it was prepared, the TCRbeta library received unique molecular identifiers. TCRdb redid the calling of the PCR reads with MiXCR, one entry per CDR3 protein. The sample lists fewer than 550,000 distinct CDR3 sequences; about 11% were seen once. This specimen was PBMCs, taken before TCRalphabeta/CD19-depleted stem cell transplant. Receptors originate from a child under 10 years old with inherited bone marrow failure, due to receive a stem cell transplant.

As concerns this clonotype: Being one base from a much bigger clone, this may be a read error. The V call is TRBV2, the J call TRBJ2-1; 10 positions match TRBD2. CDR3 length equals 19 residues. Germline V gives CDR1 SNHLY, CDR2 FYNNEI. The DNA for the CDR3 is TGTGCCAGCAGTGAAGCGCTTGGGGCTAGCGGGAGCGGGTACAATCAGCAGTTCTTC. It codes for CASSEALGASGSGYNQQFF.

Many counts were recorded for this clonotype. This chain links TRBV29-1 with TRBJ2-1; no reliable D call. The V gene's germline CDR1 is SQVTM and CDR2 ANQGSEA. V dropped 3 bases and J dropped 0 bases, with 3 bases sitting between them. CDR3 length: 12 amino acids. The CDR3 loop is CSVDSSYNEQFF. Written as DNA, the CDR3 is TGCAGCGTTGATAGCTCCTACAATGAGCAGTTCTTC.

This clonotype has at least ten counts. The chain employs TRBV27 and TRBJ1-1; 11 nucleotides match TRBD1. Germline values: CDR1 MNHEY, CDR2 SMNVEV (reference sequence). V shed 5 bases, J shed 0 bases, and the junction held 5 bases outside the gene matches. The CDR3 runs to 16 residues. CDR3 sequence (DNA): TGTGCCAGCAGTCCGCGGACAGGGGGCTTGAACACTGAAGCTTTCTTT. This codes for CASSPRTGGLNTEAFF.

In this sample, this clonotype turned up many times. The chain is built from TRBV12-3 or TRBV12-4 and TRBJ2-2; D is unresolved. V lost 2 bases and J 5 bases, leaving 6 bases between the germline ends. The CDR3 consists of 13 residues. The CDR3 loop reads CASSLTGTGELFF. In DNA, the CDR3 is TGTGCCAGCAGTTTAACTGGGACCGGGGAGCTGTTTTTT.

This clonotype was detected ten times or more. The rearrangement uses TRBV6-1 and TRBJ2-1, with 7 bases aligning to TRBD2. Germline CDR1 reads MNHNS; CDR2 reads SASEGT. The CDR3 consists of 12 residues. V shed 5 bases, J shed 9 bases, and the junction held 4 bases outside the gene matches. In DNA form, the CDR3 reads TGTGCCAGCAGTAGCGGGATGGTTGAGCAGTTCTTC. Protein product: CASSSGMVEQFF.

This clonotype was detected ten times or more. The chain has TRBV12-3 or TRBV12-4 and TRBJ2-7; D ambiguous. V lost 6 bases and J lost 5, with 23 bases in between. CDR3 length: 16 amino acids. The CDR3 spells CASSPRATRDLNEQYF. In nucleotides, the CDR3 is TGTGCCAGCAGCCCAAGGGCCACGAGAGATTTGAACGAGCAGTACTTC.

This clonotype was detected a few times. The J gene is TRBJ2-2, the V gene TRBV28; D is ambiguous. In germline, CDR1 is MDHEN, CDR2 SYDVKM. Trimming cost V 10 bases and J 6 bases, with 9 bases left between them. This CDR3 spans 11 amino acids. CDR3 in amino acids: CATSFPGELFF. In nucleotides, the CDR3 is TGTGCCACCTCATTCCCCGGGGAGCTGTTTTTT.

A few counts support this clonotype. V is TRBV29-1 and J is TRBJ2-7; 7 bases are a match to TRBD2. The CDR3 has 15 residues. Germline CDR1 is SQVTM and CDR2 is ANQGSEA. Trimming took 0 bases from V and 5 from J; bases not matched to a gene: 10. CDR3 sequence reads: CSVEDRGAGVDEQYF. The CDR3 region has the DNA TGCAGCGTTGAAGATCGAGGGGCGGGAGTCGACGAGCAGTACTTC.

This clonotype was detected ten times or more. The chain recombines TRBV5-1 with TRBJ1-4; 9 bases align to TRBD1. Germline lookup yields CDR1 SGHRS and CDR2 YFSETQ. Trimming removed 4 bases from V and 3 bases from J; junction bases left unmatched: 7. The CDR3 covers 16 residues. CDR3 coding DNA: TGCGCCAGCAGCATACAGGGGGCGGGAGCTAATGAAAAACTGTTTTTT. Protein: CASSIQGAGANEKLFF.

This chain links TRBV27 with TRBJ2-1; the D call may be TRBD1 or TRBD2 (6 bases each). Looked up from germline, CDR1 is MNHEY and CDR2 is SMNVEV (reference sequence). V was clipped by 9 bases and J by 1 base, with 16 bases between them. This CDR3 is built from 15 residues. CDR3 region: CASQFRGRSYNEQFF. CDR3 bases: TGTGCCAGTCAGTTTCGGGGGCGGTCCTACAATGAGCAGTTCTTC.

In its sample, this clonotype was seen many times. The V gene is TRBV20-1, the J gene TRBJ2-7; 12 bases map to TRBD2. V trimming: 2 bases; J trimming: 5 bases; junction bases outside the gene matches: 10. This CDR3 is built from 16 residues. CDR1 and CDR2 (germline): DFQATT, SNEGSKA (reference sequence). CDR3 in amino acids: CSARPRTSGIADEQYF. For the CDR3, the DNA is TGCAGTGCTAGACCGAGGACTAGCGGGATTGCGGACGAGCAGTACTTC.

This clonotype was counted only a few times. V gene TRBV5-1 combines with J gene TRBJ2-2; TRBD2 matches at 12 bases. The CDR3 totals 17 residues. Germline lookup yields CDR1 SGHRS and CDR2 YFSETQ. The ends lost 1 base at V and 3 bases at J; junction bases unmatched: 4. The CDR3: CASSLPSGRADTGELFF. In nucleotides, the CDR3 is TGCGCCAGCAGCTTGCCTAGCGGGAGGGCCGACACCGGGGAGCTGTTTTTT. Filled out from reference TRBV5-1 and TRBJ2-2, the complete variable domain reads KAGVTQTPRYLIKTRGQQVTLSCSPISGHRSVSWYQQTPGQGLQFLFEYFSETQRNKGNFPGRFSGRQFSNSRSEMNVSTLELGDSALYLCASSLPSGRADTGELFFGEGSRLTVL.

The sample holds many counts of this clonotype. V and J are TRBV10-3 and TRBJ2-2; 14 nucleotides agree with TRBD2. V shed 4 bases, J shed 2 bases, and the junction held 9 bases outside the gene matches. Germline V gene data show CDR1 as ENHRY and CDR2 as SYGVKD. This CDR3 comprises 19 residues. The CDR3 bases are TGTGCCATCAGTGGACCCGGGACTAGCGGGAGCCTAAACACCGGGGAGCTGTTTTTT. Amino acid sequence: CAISGPGTSGSLNTGELFF.

This clonotype was detected many times. Written as DNA, the CDR3 is TGTGCCAGCAGTTTACCCCCGGGACAGACCAGGGAAAAAGGATATGGCTACACCTTC. This translates into CASSLPPGQTREKGYGYTF. The chain employs TRBV27 and TRBJ1-2; 7 bases line up with TRBD1. The CDR3 contains 19 residues. CDR1 MNHEY and CDR2 SMNVEV come from the germline V gene (reference sequence). V shed 2 bases and J 5 bases; nucleotides not matched to a gene: 20.

The table lists this clonotype with many counts. The CDR3 region is CASSRGSYGNTEAFF. The DNA of the CDR3 is TGTGCCAGTAGCAGGGGGAGTTACGGGAACACTGAAGCTTTCTTT. The chain is built from TRBV19 and TRBJ1-1; 7 nucleotides align to TRBD1. The CDR3 runs 15 residues. From germline, CDR1 is LNHDA and CDR2 SQIVND (reference sequence). Germline trimming cut 6 bases from V and 1 base from J; bases unmatched to any gene: 8.

This clonotype came up a few times. V gene TRBV19 combines with J gene TRBJ2-3; tentatively, D is TRBD2 (6 bases). The CDR3 loop spans 14 amino acids. V lost 1 base to trimming and J lost 6 bases, with 11 bases between them. CDR1 is LNHDA, CDR2 SQIVND, per germline (reference sequence). CDR3 residues: CASSIAGLVDTQYF. For the CDR3, the DNA is TGTGCCAGTAGTATAGCGGGACTCGTGGATACGCAGTATTTT.

This chain uses TRBV20-1 with TRBJ2-3; D perhaps matches TRBD2 (6 bases). Looked up from germline, CDR1 is DFQATT and CDR2 is SNEGSKA (reference sequence). The ends were cut back, 5 bases at V and 3 bases at J, with 18 bases in the middle. The CDR3 consists of 15 residues. In nucleotides, the CDR3 is TGCAGTGCTCAAGACGGCCTCGGGGGAACAGATACGCAGTATTTT. Residues: CSAQDGLGGTDTQYF.

This clonotype has at least ten counts. The CDR3 nucleotides read TGCGCCAGCAGCTTGGGAACGACTAGCGGGAGTGCCGGGGAGCTGTTTTTT. It is translated as CASSLGTTSGSAGELFF. The chain joins TRBV5-1 to TRBJ2-2; TRBD2 matches at 12 bases. Trimming at V came to 0 bases and at J to 6 bases, leaving 6 bases not matched to a gene. Per the germline V gene, CDR1 is SGHRS and CDR2 is YFSETQ. This CDR3 has 17 amino acids.

The chain is built from TRBV3-1 and TRBJ2-1, with TRBD2 identical over 14 bases. After removal of 3 bases from V and 8 bases from J, the junction contained 6 bases not matched to a gene. This CDR3 contains 16 residues. Germline V gives CDR1 LGHDT, CDR2 YNNKEL (reference sequence). The CDR3 here is CASSHDQTSGRDEQFF. Here the CDR3 DNA reads TGTGCCAGCAGCCATGATCAGACTAGCGGGAGGGATGAGCAGTTCTTC.

At least ten counts were recorded for this clonotype. The chain links TRBV5-1 to TRBJ1-2, with TRBD1 matching over 10 bases. This CDR3 spans 17 amino acids. Trimming removed 6 bases from V and 8 bases from J; junction bases left unmatched: 19. Germline V CDR1 and CDR2: SGHRS, YFSETQ. In nucleotides, the CDR3 is TGCGCCAGCATTGATAGACCGGGACAGGGGTTCGTGGGAGGCTACACCTTC. Translating gives CASIDRPGQGFVGGYTF.

At least ten counts were recorded for this clonotype. The genes are TRBV4-3 and TRBJ1-3, with D unclear. V lost 0 bases and J 4 bases, leaving 10 bases between the germline ends. The CDR3 has 15 amino acids. Germline CDR1 reads LGHNA; CDR2 reads YSLEER. In nucleotides, the CDR3 is TGCGCCAGCAGCCAAGAGACATTCCGAGGAAACACCATATATTTT. Residues: CASSQETFRGNTIYF.

V gene TRBV7-8 combines with J gene TRBJ2-7; tentatively, D is TRBD1 (5 bases). Trimming pared 3 bases from V and 0 bases from J, leaving 15 bases between. The germline V gene has CDR1 SGHVS and CDR2 FQNEAQ. This CDR3 spans 16 amino acids. This chain's CDR3 is CASSFLFRASSYEQYF. Here the CDR3 DNA reads TGTGCCAGCAGCTTCCTCTTCAGGGCTAGCTCCTACGAGCAGTACTTC.

This clonotype was seen at least ten times. The chain carries TRBV7-9 and TRBJ2-7; D is uncertain. The CDR3 spans 14 residues. The V gene lost 5 bases and the J gene lost 0 bases, with 11 bases spanning the gap. Germline values: CDR1 SEHNR, CDR2 FQNEAQ (reference sequence). DNA of the CDR3: TGTGCCAGCAGCCCTGAAGGCCCCTCCTACGAGCAGTACTTC. As protein: CASSPEGPSYEQYF.

In this sample, this clonotype turned up many times. V and J are TRBV20-1 and TRBJ1-6; D is unclear. Trimming shortened V by 2 bases and J by 2 bases, and 16 bases separated the two germline ends. Germline-derived CDR1 and CDR2 are DFQATT and SNEGSKA (reference sequence). The CDR3 contains 17 residues. The CDR3 reads CSARNTSAGTYNSPLHF. For the CDR3, the DNA is TGCAGTGCTAGAAATACCAGTGCGGGCACCTATAATTCACCCCTCCACTTT.

This clonotype was seen repeatedly, ten times or more. The V call is TRBV29-1, the J call TRBJ1-1; D not resolved. Germline CDR1 reads SQVTM; CDR2 reads ANQGSEA. The CDR3 runs 11 residues. The V and J ends lost 1 base and 11 bases respectively, with 11 bases between them. The CDR3 loop reads CSVEVEGMAFF. CDR3 nucleotide sequence: TGCAGCGTTGAAGTGGAGGGCATGGCTTTCTTT.

The table lists this clonotype with many counts. The V and J genes are TRBV5-1 and TRBJ2-2; D gene ambiguous. V was shortened by 0 bases and J by 1 base, with 13 bases between the two germline ends. This CDR3 is 17 amino acids long. Germline V gene lookup returns CDR1 SGHRS and CDR2 YFSETQ. CDR3 sequence (DNA): TGCGCCAGCAGCTTGGGAAGGGAAATCGGGAACACCGGGGAGCTGTTTTTT. This codes for CASSLGREIGNTGELFF.

This clonotype was detected ten times or more. The V gene is TRBV6-1, the J gene TRBJ2-7; 9 nucleotides agree with TRBD1. The CDR3 totals 13 residues. Germline CDR1 MNHNS, CDR2 SASEGT. V shed 4 bases, J shed 5 bases, and the junction held 3 bases outside the gene matches. The CDR3 is CASSVDRGDEQYF. The CDR3 region has the DNA TGTGCCAGCAGTGTGGACAGGGGCGACGAGCAGTACTTC.

This clonotype was seen ten or more times. V gene TRBV28 combines with J gene TRBJ2-1; tentatively, D is TRBD2 (6 bases). CDR1 is MDHEN and CDR2 is SYDVKM in the germline V gene. The CDR3 length is 17 residues. V was clipped by 5 bases and J by 0 bases, with 17 bases between them. CDR3 residues: CASSPLAGKSSYNEQFF. CDR3 sequence (DNA): TGTGCCAGCAGTCCGTTGGCGGGAAAGAGCTCCTACAATGAGCAGTTCTTC. The complete variable domain, with remaining parts taken from reference TRBV28 and TRBJ2-1, reads DVKVTQSSRYLVKRTGEKVFLECVQDMDHENMFWYRQDPGLGLRLIYFSYDVKMKEKGDIPEGYSVSREKKERFSLILESASTNQTSMYLCASSPLAGKSSYNEQFFGPGTRLTVL.

This clonotype was detected only once. The chain joins TRBV19 to TRBJ1-2; 8 bases are shared with TRBD1. V shed 7 bases, J shed 3 bases, and the junction held 7 bases outside the gene matches. In germline, CDR1 is LNHDA, CDR2 SQIVND (reference sequence). There are 14 residues in the CDR3. The CDR3 spells CASNTDREHYGYTF. The CDR3 region has the DNA TGTGCCAGTAACACGGACAGGGAGCACTATGGCTACACCTTC.

This clonotype came up many times. This chain connects TRBV7-9 to TRBJ2-1, with TRBD2 matching over 16 bases. Germline V gene data show CDR1 as SEHNR and CDR2 as FQNEAQ (reference sequence). The CDR3 has 18 residues. Trimming cost V 1 base and J 6 bases; bases outside gene matches: 6. CDR3 sequence (DNA): TGTGCCAGCAGCTTAGTTCCGGGACTAGCGGGAGGGGCCAATGAGCAGTTCTTC. This translates into CASSLVPGLAGGANEQFF.

This clonotype was seen a few times. This chain links TRBV6-5 with TRBJ1-6; D gene uncertain. Germline V gene sequence: CDR1 MNHEY, CDR2 SVGAGI. V was cut by 2 bases and J by 8 bases, with 13 bases left in between. This CDR3 is 15 amino acids long. The CDR3 sequence: CASSYGGQADSPLHF. The CDR3 bases are TGTGCCAGCAGTTACGGAGGCCAGGCCGATTCACCCCTCCACTTT.

The gene calls are TRBV25-1 and TRBJ2-7, with 7 bases matching TRBD2. The CDR3 covers 16 residues. CDR1 is MGHDK and CDR2 is SYGVNS in the germline V gene. J lost 2 bases, V lost 3 bases, and 10 bases had no gene match. The CDR3 is CASSDRLAEDPYEQYF. CDR3 in DNA: TGTGCCAGCAGTGATCGTCTAGCGGAGGACCCCTACGAGCAGTACTTC.